This T cell receptor (beta chain) was sequenced in a study of T cell responses to AZD1222 COVID-19 vaccine. Study conclusions and caveats: Only five to seven AZD1222 recipients were seropositive at baseline.

Concerning this clone itself: The antigen remains unidentified.

The method was immunoSEQ multiplex PCR; TCRdb's version includes in-frame clones alone and lacks a portion of them. Found here are some 31,000 clones, about four fifths of them singletons; the top ten hold roughly 4.9%. Investigators merged groups given second doses at roughly 4 or roughly 12 weeks. Germline CDR1 reads SGHDT; CDR2 reads YYEEEE. V gave up 4 bases and J gave up 0 bases; unmatched junction bases: 3. CDR3 length: 15 residues. The sequence came from an adult who received the AZD1222 COVID-19 vaccine. This specimen was peripheral blood, taken 28 days after the second AZD1222 dose. This rearrangement joins TRBV5-6 to TRBJ2-3, with 9 bases fitting TRBD1. The chain's CDR3 is CASSRQGGSTDTQYF. Written as DNA, the CDR3 is TGTGCCAGCAGCCGACAGGGGGGGAGCACAGATACGCAGTATTTT.